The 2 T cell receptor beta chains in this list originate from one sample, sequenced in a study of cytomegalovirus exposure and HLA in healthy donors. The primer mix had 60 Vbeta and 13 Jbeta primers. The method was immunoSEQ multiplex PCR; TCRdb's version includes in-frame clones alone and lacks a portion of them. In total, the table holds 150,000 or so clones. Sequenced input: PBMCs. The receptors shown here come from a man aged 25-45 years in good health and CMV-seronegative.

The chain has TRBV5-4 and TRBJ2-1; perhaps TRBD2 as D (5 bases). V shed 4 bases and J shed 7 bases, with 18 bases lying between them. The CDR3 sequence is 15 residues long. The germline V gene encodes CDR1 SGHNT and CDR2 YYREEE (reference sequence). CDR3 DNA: TGTGCCAGCAGCGTAGAACTAGGATCCCGAAATGAGCAGTTCTTC. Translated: CASSVELGSRNEQFF.

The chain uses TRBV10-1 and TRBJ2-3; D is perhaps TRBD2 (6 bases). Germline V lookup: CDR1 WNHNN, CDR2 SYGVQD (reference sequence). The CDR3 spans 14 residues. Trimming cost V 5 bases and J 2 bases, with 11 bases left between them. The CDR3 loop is CASSTAGITDTQYF. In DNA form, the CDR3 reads TGCGCCAGCAGTACAGCGGGTATCACAGATACGCAGTATTTT.